Below are 31 T cell receptor beta chains sequenced from a single sample in a study of T cells in Graves' hyperthyroidism and ophthalmopathy. Template material for amplifying TCR beta CDR3 regions consisted of RNA transcripts. The study used the HTBI primer set for a first-round RT-PCR of the TCR CDR3. MiXCR was run by TCRdb on the multiplex PCR reads, yielding one entry per CDR3 protein. This repertoire shows approximately 530,000 distinct CDR3 sequences, 20% found once; its top ten account for roughly 50%. Source material: blood. The receptors were sampled from a man aged 40-49 years with Graves' ophthalmopathy.

The chain employs TRBV11-1 and TRBJ2-1; 11 nucleotides agree with TRBD1. The CDR3 runs to 15 residues. Germline V gene lookup returns CDR1 SGHAT and CDR2 FQDESV (reference sequence). The V gene end was trimmed by 4 bases and the J gene end by 3 bases; junction bases not matched to a gene: 2. CDR3 amino acids: CASSWGQGVYNEQFF. The CDR3 nucleotides are TGTGCCAGCAGCTGGGGACAGGGGGTCTACAATGAGCAGTTCTTC.

This clonotype was observed a few times. The chain carries TRBV30 and TRBJ1-5; 8 positions match TRBD1. V gave up 2 bases and J gave up 7 bases; unmatched junction bases: 4. The V gene's germline CDR1 is GTSNPN and CDR2 SVGIG (reference sequence). CDR3 size: 13 residues. The CDR3 nucleotides read TGTGCCTGGAGTCACGACAGGGGACAGCCCCAGCATTTT. This gives the protein CAWSHDRGQPQHF.

At least ten counts were recorded for this clonotype. The V and J genes are TRBV20-1 and TRBJ2-7; D perhaps matches TRBD2 (6 bases). The CDR3 spans 13 residues. Germline assignment: CDR1 DFQATT and CDR2 SNEGSKA (reference sequence). V was clipped by 3 bases and J by 1 base, with 10 bases between them. The CDR3 region is CSASSGSSYEQYF. CDR3 in DNA: TGCAGTGCTAGTAGCGGTAGTTCCTACGAGCAGTACTTC.

The chain uses TRBV27 and TRBJ1-1; the D is unclear. This CDR3 contains 14 residues. Trimming removed 0 bases from V and 8 bases from J, with 13 bases in between. Germline values: CDR1 MNHEY, CDR2 SMNVEV (reference sequence). The CDR3 protein is CASSLSSTRTEAFF. CDR3 in DNA: TGTGCCAGCAGTTTATCGAGTACCAGGACGGAAGCTTTCTTT.

This clonotype was seen ten or more times. The genes are TRBV5-1 and TRBJ1-1, with D maybe TRBD1 (5 bases). The CDR3 loop spans 16 amino acids. From germline, CDR1 is SGHRS and CDR2 YFSETQ. V lost 4 bases, J lost 1 base, and 17 bases lay in between. The DNA of the CDR3 is TGCGCCAGCAGCCCCCGTGGGGCCGCTTCGAACACTGAAGCTTTCTTT. It translates to CASSPRGAASNTEAFF.

This clonotype has more than one count but fewer than ten. The chain employs TRBV7-2 and TRBJ1-5, with D unclear. The CDR3 has 13 amino acids. V shed 5 bases and J shed 9 bases, with 14 bases lying between them. The V gene's germline CDR1 is SGHTA and CDR2 FQGNSA. The CDR3 protein is CASSVGDSSPQHF. CDR3 nucleotides: TGTGCCAGCAGCGTAGGAGATTCCTCGCCCCAGCATTTT. Using reference TRBV7-2 and TRBJ1-5 for the parts outside the CDR3, the full variable domain is GAGVSQSPSNKVTEKGKDVELRCDPISGHTALYWYRQSLGQGLEFLIYFQGNSAPDKSGLPSDRFSAERTGGSVSTLTIQRTQQEDSAVYLCASSVGDSSPQHFGDGTRLSIL.

The chain uses TRBV19 and TRBJ1-2, with D perhaps TRBD1 (5 bases). The germline V gene encodes CDR1 LNHDA and CDR2 SQIVND (reference sequence). The V end was cut by 4 bases, the J end by 4 bases, with 7 bases between. This CDR3 region has 12 residues. The DNA of the CDR3 is TGTGCCAGTAGTACCGACAGCTATGGCTACACCTTC. It yields the protein CASSTDSYGYTF. Full variable domain (outside the CDR3, taken from reference TRBV19 and TRBJ1-2): DGGITQSPKYLFRKEGQNVTLSCEQNLNHDAMYWYRQDPGQGLRLIYYSQIVNDFQKGDIAEGYSVSREKKESFPLTVTSAQKNPTAFYLCASSTDSYGYTFGSGTRLTVV.

The sample holds many counts of this clonotype. This rearrangement joins TRBV7-8 to TRBJ1-1; no clear D gene. V lost 3 bases, J lost 1 base, and 18 bases lay in between. CDR1 SGHVS and CDR2 FQNEAQ come from the germline V gene. The CDR3 is 17 amino acids. Here the CDR3 DNA reads TGTGCCAGCAGCTTTTCGGTCTGGGCAGGAGCGAACACTGAAGCTTTCTTT. It yields the protein CASSFSVWAGANTEAFF. Full variable domain (rest looked up from reference TRBV7-8 and TRBJ1-1): GAGVSQSPRYKVAKRGQDVALRCDPISGHVSLFWYQQALGQGPEFLTYFQNEAQLDKSGLPSDRFFAERPEGSVSTLKIQRTQQEDSAVYLCASSFSVWAGANTEAFFGQGTRLTVV.

The table lists this clonotype with many counts. The chain is built from TRBV6-1 and TRBJ2-5, with D possibly being TRBD1 or TRBD2 (5 bases each). The CDR3 consists of 14 residues. Germline loops: CDR1 MNHNS, CDR2 SASEGT. V was pared by 3 bases and J by 6 bases, with 14 bases between. The CDR3 nucleotides read TGTGCCAGCAGTGAGGGACCTAAGACCCAGACCCAGTACTTC. Amino acids: CASSEGPKTQTQYF.

The rearrangement links TRBV6-5 to TRBJ2-6; 8 bases line up with TRBD1. Germline values: CDR1 MNHEY, CDR2 SVGAGI. V trimming: 2 bases; J trimming: 2 bases; junction bases outside the gene matches: 8. The CDR3 totals 18 residues. Written as DNA, the CDR3 is TGTGCCAGCAGTTACCAATCGAACAGGGGGACTGGGGCCAACGTCCTGACTTTC. Encoded protein: CASSYQSNRGTGANVLTF.

This clonotype was seen repeatedly, ten times or more. The chain couples TRBV28 to TRBJ2-1; 14 bases map to TRBD2. V lost 5 bases to trimming and J lost 5 bases; unmatched junction nucleotides: 8. The germline V gene has CDR1 MDHEN and CDR2 SYDVKM. The CDR3 loop spans 17 amino acids. The CDR3 DNA reads TGTGCCAGCAGTCTGGGACTAGCGGGAGTGATGAACAATGAGCAGTTCTTC. This sequence encodes CASSLGLAGVMNNEQFF.

This clonotype appeared many times. V gene TRBV2 combines with J gene TRBJ2-5; D unresolved. The V end was cut by 1 base, the J end by 2 bases, with 11 bases between. There are 15 residues in the CDR3. Germline V lookup: CDR1 SNHLY, CDR2 FYNNEI. The CDR3 DNA follows: TGTGCCAGCAGTGAAGTCCCCGGCCCACAAGAGACCCAGTACTTC. Its translation is CASSEVPGPQETQYF. The complete variable domain, with remaining parts taken from reference TRBV2 and TRBJ2-5, reads EPEVTQTPSHQVTQMGQEVILRCVPISNHLYFYWYRQILGQKVEFLVSFYNNEISEKSEIFDDQFSVERPDGSNFTLKIRSTKLEDSAMYFCASSEVPGPQETQYFGPGTRLLVL.

The J gene is TRBJ2-1, the V gene TRBV29-1; D gene ambiguous. V was shortened by 5 bases and J by 8 bases, with 19 bases between the two germline ends. This CDR3 has 14 residues. The germline V gene has CDR1 SQVTM and CDR2 ANQGSEA. The CDR3 DNA is TGCAGCGTTCCCCCATCCTCATTTAACGATGAGCAGTTCTTC. Translated: CSVPPSSFNDEQFF.

This chain joins TRBV30 and TRBJ2-3; 13 bases map to TRBD2. The CDR3 contains 15 residues. V was clipped by 5 bases and J by 3 bases; unmatched bases: 5. Germline V gene data show CDR1 as GTSNPN and CDR2 as SVGIG (reference sequence). CDR3 protein: CAWGGTSGITDTQYF. The CDR3 region has the DNA TGTGCCTGGGGAGGGACTAGCGGGATTACAGATACGCAGTATTTT.

This clonotype was counted many times. The chain carries TRBV28 and TRBJ2-7; 8 bases line up with TRBD1. This CDR3 region has 14 residues. With V trimmed by 1 base and J by 4 bases, 3 bases remained unmatched. Germline lookup yields CDR1 MDHEN and CDR2 SYDVKM. Written as DNA, the CDR3 is TGTGCCAGCAGTTTATACGGACAGGGTTACGAGCAGTACTTC. Its translation: CASSLYGQGYEQYF.

This clonotype has just a few counts. The J gene is TRBJ1-3, the V gene TRBV6-2 or TRBV6-3; D not certain. The CDR3 sequence is 14 residues long. CDR1 is MNHEY, CDR2 SVGEGT, per germline. V lost 6 bases and J lost 0, with 9 bases in between. The CDR3 protein is CASRRSHSGNTIYF. The DNA for the CDR3 is TGTGCCAGCAGACGGTCCCACTCTGGAAACACCATATATTTT.

This clonotype showed up many times. The rearrangement links TRBV15 to TRBJ2-7, with 8 positions matching TRBD1. The junction had 3 bases not matched to a gene; V was cut back by 0 bases and J by 2 bases. Germline values: CDR1 LNHNV, CDR2 YYDKDF (reference sequence). The CDR3 spans 15 residues. CDR3 amino acids: CATSRDPGGTYEQYF. The CDR3 DNA sequence: TGTGCCACCAGCAGAGATCCAGGGGGCACCTACGAGCAGTACTTC.

The rearrangement links TRBV12-5 to TRBJ2-2; 11 bases agree with TRBD2. Germline V gene lookup returns CDR1 LGHNT and CDR2 FRNRAP. The CDR3 sequence is 18 residues long. Trimming removed 3 bases from V and 3 bases from J; junction bases left unmatched: 9. The chain's CDR3 is CASGFHSLSGRDTGELFF. CDR3 sequence (DNA): TGTGCTAGTGGTTTTCACTCCCTTAGCGGGAGGGACACCGGGGAGCTGTTTTTT.

The V call is TRBV12-3 or TRBV12-4, the J call TRBJ1-1, with 8 bases identical to TRBD1. V shed 2 bases and J 4 bases; nucleotides not matched to a gene: 3. This CDR3 has 14 residues. The CDR3 region has the DNA TGTGCCAGCAGTTTAAACAGGGGGTTCACTGAAGCTTTCTTT. This encodes CASSLNRGFTEAFF.

This clonotype was picked up many times. The chain joins TRBV6-2 or TRBV6-3 to TRBJ1-1, with D hard to call. The germline V gene has CDR1 MNHEY and CDR2 SVGEGT. Trimming removed 0 bases from V and 4 bases from J, with 9 bases in between. The CDR3 is made up of 14 amino acids. The CDR3 nucleotides read TGTGCCAGCAGTTACTCGGCAGGCTTCACTGAAGCTTTCTTT. Translation gives CASSYSAGFTEAFF.

The chain has TRBV15 and TRBJ1-5; D might be TRBD1 (6 bases). The CDR3 loop spans 16 amino acids. Trimming removed 0 bases at V and 1 base at J, with 10 bases between. Germline lookup yields CDR1 LNHNV and CDR2 YYDKDF (reference sequence). CDR3 in DNA: TGTGCCACCAGCAGAGATCTGGGGGGCAGCAATCAGCCCCAGCATTTT. It is translated as CATSRDLGGSNQPQHF.

Only a few counts were recorded for this clonotype. V is TRBV5-5 and J is TRBJ1-4; D not resolved. V was pared by 4 bases and J by 7 bases, with 14 bases between. Per the germline V gene, CDR1 is SGHKS and CDR2 is YYEKEE (reference sequence). The length of the CDR3 is 14 residues. This CDR3 reads CASSLIVGIEKLFF. The CDR3, as DNA: TGTGCCAGCAGCCTTATAGTAGGGATTGAAAAACTGTTTTTT. The whole variable domain, remainder taken from reference TRBV5-5 and TRBJ1-4, is DAGVTQSPTHLIKTRGQQVTLRCSPISGHKSVSWYQQVLGQGPQFIFQYYEKEERGRGNFPDRFSARQFPNYSSELNVNALLLGDSALYLCASSLIVGIEKLFFGSGTQLSVL.

The CDR3 bases are TGTGCCTGGAGTGTAGGCGGGAGGGGACAAGAGACCCAGTACTTC. Amino acid sequence: CAWSVGGRGQETQYF. V gene TRBV30 combines with J gene TRBJ2-5, with TRBD2 matching 9 bases. Germline CDR1 and CDR2: GTSNPN and SVGIG (reference sequence). Trimming took 0 bases from V and 2 from J; bases not matched to a gene: 4. The CDR3 is made up of 15 amino acids.

This clonotype came up many times. This CDR3 is CATTKWKSSYNEQFF. The CDR3 DNA is TGTGCCACCACCAAGTGGAAGAGCTCCTACAATGAGCAGTTCTTC. This chain joins TRBV6-1 and TRBJ2-1; D gene unclear. V shed 10 bases and J shed 0 bases, with 16 bases lying between them. Looked up from germline, CDR1 is MNHNS and CDR2 is SASEGT. The CDR3 totals 15 residues.

In its sample, this clonotype was seen a few times. The chain recombines TRBV6-1 with TRBJ2-2; no clear D. The CDR3 length is 15 residues. Trimming took off 7 bases at V and 4 bases at J, with 16 bases between the two ends. Germline loops: CDR1 MNHNS, CDR2 SASEGT. The CDR3 DNA reads as TGTGCCAGCATCCGGGCCGGGCGTAGCACCGGGGAGCTGTTTTTT. It codes for CASIRAGRSTGELFF.

This clonotype appeared a few times. The V and J genes are TRBV6-2 or TRBV6-3 and TRBJ1-3, with unresolved D. Germline CDR1 MNHEY, CDR2 SVGEGT. The CDR3 is 17 residues long. V shed 6 bases and J shed 5 bases, with 23 bases lying between them. The DNA of the CDR3 is TGTGCCAGCAGCCCGGGTCAGGCCCGTCTCCTGAGAAACACCATATATTTT. This translates into CASSPGQARLLRNTIYF.

This clonotype appeared many times. This chain joins TRBV11-2 and TRBJ2-3; D perhaps matches TRBD2 (6 bases). The V gene lost 6 bases and the J gene lost 4 bases, with 17 bases spanning the gap. This CDR3 contains 15 residues. CDR1 and CDR2 (germline): SGHAT, FQNNGV. CDR3 residues: CASSSGRDPPDTQYF. For the CDR3, the DNA is TGTGCCAGCAGTTCCGGGCGGGACCCACCAGATACGCAGTATTTT.

This clonotype showed up many times. The rearrangement links TRBV2 to TRBJ1-1; D ambiguous. V lost 6 bases and J 1 base, leaving 9 bases between the germline ends. The CDR3 consists of 13 residues. Germline V CDR1 and CDR2: SNHLY, FYNNEI. The chain's CDR3 is CASRTSPNTEAFF. Here the CDR3 DNA reads TGTGCCAGCAGGACCTCACCGAACACTGAAGCTTTCTTT.

This clonotype was picked up many times. This rearrangement joins TRBV18 to TRBJ1-1; no firm D call. Trimming pared 0 bases from V and 1 base from J, leaving 6 bases between. Germline CDR1 is KGHSH and CDR2 is LQKENI. The CDR3 is 14 amino acids. CDR3 DNA sequence: TGTGCCAGCTCACCACCGTCTCAGAACACTGAAGCTTTCTTT. This gives the protein CASSPPSQNTEAFF.

This clonotype was counted many times. The chain uses TRBV27 and TRBJ2-5, with 8 nucleotides matching TRBD1. CDR1 MNHEY and CDR2 SMNVEV come from the germline V gene (reference sequence). Losses at the gene ends were 5 bases for V and 5 bases for J; bases not matched to a gene: 13. The CDR3 totals 16 residues. CDR3 residues: CASSLIYSGGAETQYF. The CDR3 region has the DNA TGTGCCAGCAGTCTAATCTATTCAGGGGGCGCCGAGACCCAGTACTTC.

The chain couples TRBV20-1 to TRBJ1-4; 8 bases are shared with TRBD1. The V segment lost 0 bases and the J segment 8 bases; nucleotides outside the gene matches: 5. CDR3 size: 14 residues. Germline CDR1 reads DFQATT; CDR2 reads SNEGSKA (reference sequence). The CDR3 DNA follows: TGCAGTGCTAGAGATCACAGGGGGTGGGAAAAACTGTTTTTT. Translation gives CSARDHRGWEKLFF.